The TCR beta chain described here comes from a study of blood T cell repertoires in COVID-19. Study as a whole: Nucleic acid was either cDNA or gDNA, and it came from T cells, B-cell-depleted T cells, or PBMCs.

This CDR3 spans 15 amino acids. The trim removed 3 bases at V and 3 bases at J, leaving 4 bases unmatched. CDR1 is SGHTS and CDR2 is YDEGEE in the germline V gene. This clone was recorded a few times. Authors' methods: How many nucleated cells were present was estimated from reference gene primer amplification. Here immunoSEQ multiplex PCR was the method, and the copy in TCRdb shows in-frame clones only, minus some. That table supplies the V and J calls and clone size; D and trimming were determined from the DNA. The repertoire holds about 260,000 clones, with about four fifths as singletons. The sequence was collected from a middle-aged woman who had recovered from COVID-19. This chain links TRBV5-8 with TRBJ2-3; 10 positions match TRBD1. The sample comprised peripheral blood. In DNA form, the CDR3 reads TGTGCCAGCAGCTCTTGGACAGGGGGAACAGATACGCAGTATTTT. The encoded protein is CASSSWTGGTDTQYF.